These T cell receptor beta chains were read from a single sample in a study of identical twins. TCRdb reanalysed the 5' RACE reads using MiXCR and keeps one entry per CDR3 protein. The table lists around 220,000 distinct CDR3 sequences, over 9.5% of them singletons. The sequenced material came from memory T cells sorted from blood. All receptors derive from a man in his fifties or sixties in good health. The CDR3 runs from the conserved cysteine through the conserved F or W. The order of the fields is V gene, clone size, D gene, J gene, CDR3 protein, CDR3 DNA. D genes are given only for firm matches. Rows give clone size only sometimes, using once, few, many, or a class for an expanded clone.

TRBV15	many	.	TRBJ2-5	CATSRPQRRSLATQYF	TGTGCCACCAGCAGACCCCAGCGGAGGAGTCTCGCGACCCAGTACTTC
TRBV20-1	many	.	TRBJ1-1	CSAPRAGLNTEAFF	TGCAGTGCCCCGAGGGCAGGGTTGAACACTGAAGCTTTCTTT
TRBV5-1	many	.	TRBJ2-7	CASSSTLGGPYEQYF	TGCGCCAGCAGCTCAACATTGGGGGGCCCCTACGAGCAGTACTTC
TRBV20-1	.	TRBD2	TRBJ2-5	CSARDFRAGGQETQYF	TGCAGTGCTAGAGACTTTAGAGCGGGGGGCCAAGAGACCCAGTACTTC
TRBV20-1	many	.	TRBJ2-2	CSASASEAGELFF	TGCAGTGCTAGTGCCAGCGAAGCCGGGGAGCTGTTTTTT
TRBV6-5	.	.	TRBJ1-4	CASSYPLGVNEKLFF	TGTGCCAGCAGTTACCCGCTAGGGGTAAATGAAAAACTGTTTTTT
TRBV7-9	few	.	TRBJ1-2	CASSEAPNGYTF	TGTGCCAGCAGCGAGGCCCCCAATGGCTACACCTTC
TRBV3-1	many	.	TRBJ2-3	CASSQVEDTQYF	TGTGCCAGCAGCCAGGTAGAAGATACGCAGTATTTT
TRBV20-1	many	.	TRBJ2-7	CSADDLRYEQYF	TGCAGTGCTGACGACCTACGCTACGAGCAGTACTTC
TRBV27	many	.	TRBJ2-1	CASNFRRDSYNEQFF	TGTGCCAGCAATTTTCGGCGCGACTCCTACAATGAGCAGTTCTTC
TRBV5-1	many	.	TRBJ2-2	CASLRETNTGELFF	TGCGCCAGCCTTCGGGAGACAAACACCGGGGAGCTGTTTTTT
TRBV7-6	few	TRBD1	TRBJ1-5	CASSPGTGRSQPQHF	TGTGCCAGCAGCCCGGGGACAGGGCGGAGTCAGCCCCAGCATTTT
TRBV20-1	many	TRBD1	TRBJ1-1	CSARDPQGDGAFF	TGCAGTGCTAGAGATCCGCAGGGGGATGGAGCTTTCTTT
TRBV29-1	many	.	TRBJ2-7	CSVGTYYEQYF	TGCAGCGTAGGGACCTACTACGAGCAGTACTTC
TRBV12-3/TRBV12-4	many	TRBD1	TRBJ2-5	CASSMGQGLAETQYF	TGTGCCAGCAGCATGGGACAGGGGCTGGCAGAGACCCAGTACTTC
TRBV4-3	few	.	TRBJ2-1	CASSQGGGGGANEQFF	TGCGCCAGCAGCCAAGGAGGAGGAGGGGGAGCCAATGAGCAGTTCTTC
TRBV5-5	many	TRBD1	TRBJ2-5	CASSLNRGRETQYF	TGTGCCAGCAGCCTAAACAGGGGGCGAGAGACCCAGTACTTC
TRBV7-2	many	.	TRBJ1-5	CASSPSSNQPQHF	TGTGCCAGCAGCCCCTCTAGCAATCAGCCCCAGCATTTT
TRBV12-3/TRBV12-4	few	.	TRBJ1-1	CASSLIPADTEAFF	TGTGCCAGCAGTTTAATACCCGCAGACACTGAAGCTTTCTTT
TRBV9	many	.	TRBJ2-3	CASSVDQGKTQYF	TGTGCCAGCAGCGTAGATCAGGGGAAGACGCAGTATTTT
TRBV6-5	few	.	TRBJ2-7	CASSYSIGGGPREQYF	TGTGCCAGCAGTTACTCGATAGGGGGAGGCCCACGGGAGCAGTACTTC
TRBV27	few	.	TRBJ1-6	CASSSRPNSPLHF	TGTGCCAGCAGTTCCAGGCCTAATTCACCCCTCCACTTT
TRBV20-1	few	.	TRBJ2-3	CSASSEVVRFADTQYF	TGCAGTGCTTCTAGCGAGGTCGTTAGGTTTGCAGATACGCAGTATTTT
TRBV5-1	few	TRBD1	TRBJ2-2	CASSSGTATGELFF	TGCGCCAGCAGCTCCGGGACAGCGACCGGGGAGCTGTTTTTT
TRBV19	.	.	TRBJ2-7	CASSMARAYEQYF	TGTGCCAGTAGTATGGCCAGGGCCTACGAGCAGTACTTC
TRBV10-3	.	.	TRBJ1-5	CAISDMGAGSNQPQHF	TGTGCCATCAGTGACATGGGGGCGGGGAGCAATCAGCCCCAGCATTTT
TRBV12-3/TRBV12-4	.	TRBD2	TRBJ2-2	CASSPGLAAGTGELFF	TGTGCCAGCAGTCCTGGACTAGCGGCGGGCACCGGGGAGCTGTTTTTT
TRBV9	many	.	TRBJ2-3	CASSLGVTQYF	TGTGCCAGCAGCCTCGGAGTTACGCAGTATTTT
TRBV20-1	few	.	TRBJ2-3	CSARSLPTDTQYF	TGCAGTGCTCGGTCCCTCCCCACAGATACGCAGTATTTT
TRBV2	.	.	TRBJ2-2	CASSGGNTGELFF	TGTGCCAGCAGTGGGGGGAACACCGGGGAGCTGTTTTTT
TRBV4-2	many	.	TRBJ1-1	CASSQEVYAGTEAFF	TGTGCCAGCAGCCAAGAAGTGTACGCTGGAACTGAAGCTTTCTTT
TRBV4-3	.	.	TRBJ2-1	CASSQDLFGEQFF	TGCGCCAGCAGCCAAGACCTCTTTGGTGAGCAGTTCTTC
TRBV20-1	.	TRBD2	TRBJ2-5	CSARGASGVELETQYF	TGCAGTGCTAGGGGTGCTAGCGGGGTGGAGTTAGAGACCCAGTACTTC
TRBV28	many	.	TRBJ2-7	CASKSAGLYNEQYF	TGTGCCAGCAAGTCGGCAGGGCTCTACAACGAGCAGTACTTC
TRBV3-1	few	.	TRBJ1-5	CASSQGRGGPQHF	TGTGCCAGCAGCCAGGGACGTGGCGGGCCCCAGCATTTT
TRBV6-5	.	.	TRBJ2-7	CASRKIESEQYF	TGTGCCAGCAGGAAGATAGAGAGCGAGCAGTACTTC
TRBV5-1	many	TRBD1	TRBJ2-1	CASSQGQISYNEQFF	TGCGCCAGCAGCCAGGGACAGATCTCCTACAATGAGCAGTTCTTC
TRBV28	many	.	TRBJ2-5	CASSLIFGSRRGETQYF	TGTGCCAGCAGCCTTATCTTTGGATCCCGGAGAGGAGAGACCCAGTACTTC
TRBV5-1	many	.	TRBJ2-7	CASSLDGSRVYEQYF	TGCGCCAGCAGCTTGGATGGCTCAAGGGTCTACGAGCAGTACTTC
TRBV12-3/TRBV12-4	many	TRBD1	TRBJ2-5	CASRPTTGEETQYF	TGTGCCAGCAGACCTACGACAGGGGAAGAGACCCAGTACTTC
TRBV11-1	few	.	TRBJ2-1	CASSSRGSGGREQFF	TGTGCCAGCAGCTCCCGAGGCAGCGGAGGTCGGGAGCAGTTCTTC
TRBV7-2	few	.	TRBJ1-2	CASSSPGVGYTF	TGTGCCAGCAGTTCTCCAGGGGTAGGCTACACCTTC
TRBV10-3	few	.	TRBJ2-1	CAISPTGPSNEQFF	TGTGCCATCAGTCCGACAGGCCCCAGCAATGAGCAGTTCTTC
TRBV7-8	.	TRBD2	TRBJ2-1	CASSLAAGGWREQFF	TGTGCCAGCAGCTTAGCAGCGGGGGGGTGGCGTGAGCAGTTCTTC
TRBV15	few	.	TRBJ1-2	CATSRGGLTTYGYTF	TGTGCCACCAGCAGAGGGGGACTGACCACCTATGGCTACACCTTC
TRBV30	.	.	TRBJ1-1	CAWRVDLGNTEAFF	TGTGCCTGGAGGGTGGATTTGGGGAACACCGAAGCTTTCTTT
TRBV28	.	TRBD2	TRBJ2-3	CASTQGLITDTQYF	TGTGCCAGCACCCAGGGACTAATTACAGATACGCAGTATTTT
TRBV7-2	few	.	TRBJ2-7	CASSLVGQGFDSYEQYF	TGTGCCAGCAGCTTAGTTGGCCAGGGTTTTGACTCCTACGAGCAGTACTTC
TRBV25-1	few	.	TRBJ1-1	CASTPGLWNTEAFF	TGTGCCAGCACCCCGGGACTCTGGAACACTGAAGCTTTCTTT
TRBV6-5	.	.	TRBJ2-7	CASSYSTVPSYEQYF	TGTGCCAGCAGTTACTCGACAGTTCCTTCCTACGAGCAGTACTTC
TRBV5-6	many	TRBD1	TRBJ1-2	CASSPWTGANYGYTF	TGTGCCAGCAGCCCTTGGACAGGGGCTAACTATGGCTACACCTTC
TRBV12-3/TRBV12-4	many	.	TRBJ1-2	CASSFGGYGYTF	TGTGCCAGCAGTTTCGGTGGATATGGCTACACCTTC
TRBV5-6	few	.	TRBJ1-1	CASSFVSRYTEAFF	TGTGCCAGCAGCTTTGTTAGTCGGTACACTGAAGCTTTCTTT
TRBV12-3/TRBV12-4	many	TRBD2	TRBJ2-7	CASTRKGRGAYEQYF	TGTGCCAGCACCCGAAAGGGGCGGGGGGCCTACGAGCAGTACTTC
TRBV5-6	.	.	TRBJ1-2	CASSLDSRSYGYTF	TGTGCCAGCAGCTTGGACAGCAGATCTTATGGCTACACCTTC
TRBV6-2/TRBV6-3	few	.	TRBJ2-7	CASRSAEGGLNSYEQYF	TGTGCCAGCAGATCGGCGGAGGGGGGGTTGAATTCCTACGAGCAGTACTTC
TRBV20-1	many	TRBD2	TRBJ2-3	CSARDPLAGVTTDTQYF	TGCAGTGCTAGAGATCCTCTAGCGGGAGTGACTACAGATACGCAGTATTTT
TRBV10-3	.	TRBD2	TRBJ2-2	CAISLGLAGGLNTGELFF	TGTGCCATCAGTCTTGGACTAGCGGGAGGGCTCAACACCGGGGAGCTGTTTTTT
TRBV7-9	.	.	TRBJ1-4	CASSLDGGGEKLFF	TGTGCCAGCAGCTTAGACGGGGGAGGTGAAAAACTGTTTTTT
TRBV24-1	.	.	TRBJ2-3	CATSDRGGADTQYF	TGTGCCACCAGTGATCGGGGAGGCGCAGATACGCAGTATTTT